A single sample gave rise to the 12 T cell receptor beta chains below, sequenced in a study of blood T cell repertoires in COVID-19. Generated by immunoSEQ multiplex PCR, the TCRdb table keeps only in-frame clones and is missing some. The sample consists of about 74,000 clones, about 84% of them appearing once. What was sequenced was peripheral blood. The source is a human donor in a cohort sampled during active COVID-19.

This clone was counted only a few times. The CDR3, as DNA: TGTGCCAGTAGTATGCCTCCGACAGGGAGCATGAACACTGAAGCTTTCTTT. This gives the protein CASSMPPTGSMNTEAFF. The chain combines TRBV19 with TRBJ1-1; the match to TRBD1 covers 7 bases. This CDR3 spans 17 amino acids. V lost 3 bases to trimming and J lost 0 bases; unmatched junction nucleotides: 10. Germline values: CDR1 LNHDA, CDR2 SQIVND (reference sequence). Filled out from reference TRBV19 and TRBJ1-1, the complete variable domain reads DGGITQSPKYLFRKEGQNVTLSCEQNLNHDAMYWYRQDPGQGLRLIYYSQIVNDFQKGDIAEGYSVSREKKESFPLTVTSAQKNPTAFYLCASSMPPTGSMNTEAFFGQGTRLTVV.

This chain connects TRBV6-1 to TRBJ2-7; the D is unclear. From germline, CDR1 is MNHNS and CDR2 SASEGT. This CDR3 has 15 amino acids. Trimming cost V 0 bases and J 3 bases, with 12 bases left between them. In DNA form, the CDR3 reads TGTGCCAGCAGTGAAGCGCTCGGCGGTTACTACGAGCAGTACTTC. Its protein is CASSEALGGYYEQYF.

CDR3 coding DNA: TGTGCCAGCAGCCTAAGGGAGCGGGAGGCCACCTACGAGCAGTACTTC. This sequence encodes CASSLREREATYEQYF. The chain joins TRBV3-1 (or the pseudogene TRBV3-2) to TRBJ2-7; 9 positions match TRBD2. CDR3 length equals 16 residues. Germline V gene lookup returns CDR1 LGHDT and CDR2 YNNKEL (reference sequence). Trimming cost V 4 bases and J 2 bases; bases outside gene matches: 9.

This rearrangement joins TRBV5-6 to TRBJ2-7, with 12 bases lining up with TRBD1. CDR1 and CDR2 (germline): SGHDT, YYEEEE. Trimming took 4 bases from V and 6 from J; bases not matched to a gene: 8. This CDR3 is 15 amino acids long. The DNA of the CDR3 is TGTGCCAGCAGCAACCCCGGGACAGGGGGCGGCGAGCAGTACTTC. Encoded protein: CASSNPGTGGGEQYF. The variable domain in full, completed from reference TRBV5-6 and TRBJ2-7, reads DAGVTQSPTHLIKTRGQQVTLRCSPKSGHDTVSWYQQALGQGPQFIFQYYEEEERQRGNFPDRFSGHQFPNYSSELNVNALLLGDSALYLCASSNPGTGGGEQYFGPGTRLTVT.

V and J are TRBV28 and TRBJ1-4; D perhaps matches TRBD1 (5 bases). V gave up 4 bases and J gave up 5 bases, with 14 bases separating them. This CDR3 region has 15 residues. The V gene's germline CDR1 is MDHEN and CDR2 SYDVKM. The CDR3 loop reads CASSSTTVTNEKLFF. The DNA of the CDR3 is TGTGCCAGCAGTTCTACGACAGTTACCAATGAAAAACTGTTTTTT. Full variable domain (missing parts from reference TRBV28 and TRBJ1-4): DVKVTQSSRYLVKRTGEKVFLECVQDMDHENMFWYRQDPGLGLRLIYFSYDVKMKEKGDIPEGYSVSREKKERFSLILESASTNQTSMYLCASSSTTVTNEKLFFGSGTQLSVL.

This clone occurred a few times. The chain joins TRBV7-2 to TRBJ2-2; 10 bases line up with TRBD2. This CDR3 comprises 18 residues. V was pared by 2 bases and J by 0 bases, with 6 bases of the junction left unmatched. The germline V gene encodes CDR1 SGHTA and CDR2 FQGNSA. In nucleotides, the CDR3 is TGTGCCAGCAGCTTAAGGTCAGCGGGAGGGACGAACACCGGGGAGCTGTTTTTT. It translates to CASSLRSAGGTNTGELFF.

The chain couples TRBV5-1 to TRBJ2-7; 7 bases are a match to TRBD2. From germline, CDR1 is SGHRS and CDR2 YFSETQ. The junction had 4 bases not matched to a gene; V was cut back by 1 base and J by 0 bases. The CDR3 totals 15 residues. The DNA for the CDR3 is TGCGCCAGCAGCTTGAGTGGCGGGAGCTCCTACGAGCAGTACTTC. It yields the protein CASSLSGGSSYEQYF.

The rearrangement uses TRBV5-1 and TRBJ2-7, with a weak D call TRBD2 (5 bases). The germline V gene encodes CDR1 SGHRS and CDR2 YFSETQ. V lost 2 bases and J lost 0, with 9 bases in between. The CDR3 extends over 14 amino acids. CDR3 in DNA: TGCGCCAGCAGCTTACTAGAACGCTCCTACGAGCAGTACTTC. It is translated as CASSLLERSYEQYF.

This chain joins TRBV15 and TRBJ2-5, with 14 bases fitting TRBD2. This CDR3 is built from 16 residues. J was trimmed by 5 bases and V by 5 bases; bases with no gene match: 7. Germline V gene data show CDR1 as LNHNV and CDR2 as YYDKDF (reference sequence). This CDR3 reads CATSERLAGGPETQYF. The CDR3 coding sequence is TGTGCCACCAGCGAACGACTAGCGGGAGGGCCGGAGACCCAGTACTTC.

The chain joins TRBV14 to TRBJ2-3; 13 positions agree with TRBD2. With V trimmed by 6 bases and J by 4 bases, 4 bases remained unmatched. Germline lookup yields CDR1 SGHDN and CDR2 FVKESK. CDR3 size: 15 residues. The CDR3 reads CASRTGLAGADTQYF. For the CDR3, the DNA is TGTGCCAGCAGAACAGGACTAGCGGGAGCAGATACGCAGTATTTT.

This chain joins TRBV19 and TRBJ1-6, with 10 bases aligning to TRBD1. V lost 5 bases to trimming and J lost 11 bases; unmatched junction nucleotides: 6. The CDR3 sequence is 14 residues long. Germline CDR1 and CDR2: LNHDA and SQIVND (reference sequence). The CDR3 loop is CASSSGQGITPLHF. CDR3 sequence (DNA): TGTGCCAGTAGTTCGGGACAGGGGATTACACCCCTCCACTTT.

Of note for this clone: Other nucleotide sequences in the sample specify the same CDR3. The chain has TRBV30 and TRBJ1-1, with D possibly being TRBD1 (6 bases). CDR3 length: 13 residues. V shed 0 bases and J shed 4 bases, with 9 bases lying between them. Germline V CDR1 and CDR2: GTSNPN, SVGIG (reference sequence). CDR3 bases: TGTGCCTGGAGTGTACGAGGGGGCACTGAAGCTTTCTTT. Translated: CAWSVRGGTEAFF.